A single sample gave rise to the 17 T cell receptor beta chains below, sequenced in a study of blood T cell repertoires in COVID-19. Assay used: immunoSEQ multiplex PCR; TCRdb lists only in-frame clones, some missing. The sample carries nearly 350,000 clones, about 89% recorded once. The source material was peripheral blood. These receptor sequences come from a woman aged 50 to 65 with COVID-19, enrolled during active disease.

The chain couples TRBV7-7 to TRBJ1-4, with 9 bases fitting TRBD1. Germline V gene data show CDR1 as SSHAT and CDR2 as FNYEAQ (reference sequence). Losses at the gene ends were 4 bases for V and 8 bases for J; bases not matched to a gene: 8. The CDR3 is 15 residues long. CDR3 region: CASSSGTGFQEKLFF. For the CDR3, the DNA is TGTGCCAGCAGCTCCGGGACAGGGTTTCAGGAAAAACTGTTTTTT.

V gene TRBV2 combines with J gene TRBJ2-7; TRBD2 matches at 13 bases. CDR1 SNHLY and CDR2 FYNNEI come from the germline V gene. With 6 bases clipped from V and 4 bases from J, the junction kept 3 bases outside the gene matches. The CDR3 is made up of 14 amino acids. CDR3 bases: TGTGCCAGCAGATGGACTAGCGGGAGTTACGAGCAGTACTTC. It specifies CASRWTSGSYEQYF.

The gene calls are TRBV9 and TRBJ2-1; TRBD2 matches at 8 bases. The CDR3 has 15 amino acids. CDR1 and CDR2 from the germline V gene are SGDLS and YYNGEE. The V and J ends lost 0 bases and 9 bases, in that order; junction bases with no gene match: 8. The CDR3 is CASSVASGRSSEQFF. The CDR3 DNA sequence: TGTGCCAGCAGCGTAGCCAGCGGGAGATCGAGTGAGCAGTTCTTC.

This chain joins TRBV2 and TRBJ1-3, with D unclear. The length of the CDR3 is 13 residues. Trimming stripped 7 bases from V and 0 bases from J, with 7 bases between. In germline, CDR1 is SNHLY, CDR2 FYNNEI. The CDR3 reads CASKGSSGNTIYF. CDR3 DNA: TGTGCCAGCAAAGGGAGCTCTGGAAACACCATATATTTT.

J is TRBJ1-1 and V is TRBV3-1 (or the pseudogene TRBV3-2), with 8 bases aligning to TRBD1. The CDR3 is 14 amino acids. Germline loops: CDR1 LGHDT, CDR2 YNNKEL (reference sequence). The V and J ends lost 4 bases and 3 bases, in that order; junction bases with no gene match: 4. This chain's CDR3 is CASSPSRGHTEAFF. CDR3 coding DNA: TGTGCCAGCAGCCCCAGCAGGGGGCACACTGAAGCTTTCTTT.

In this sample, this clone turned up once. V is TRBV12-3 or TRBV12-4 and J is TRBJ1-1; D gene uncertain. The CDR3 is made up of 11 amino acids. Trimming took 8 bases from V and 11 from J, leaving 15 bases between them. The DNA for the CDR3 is TGTGCCAGCTCTATACCCCCTAGGGCTTTCTTT. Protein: CASSIPPRAFF.

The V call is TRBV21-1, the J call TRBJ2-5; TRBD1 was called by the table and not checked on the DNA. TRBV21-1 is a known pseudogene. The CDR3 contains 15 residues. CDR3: CASSKVSDRQETQYF. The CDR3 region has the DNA TGTGCCAGCAGCAAAGTATCCGACAGACAAGAGACCCAGTACTTC.

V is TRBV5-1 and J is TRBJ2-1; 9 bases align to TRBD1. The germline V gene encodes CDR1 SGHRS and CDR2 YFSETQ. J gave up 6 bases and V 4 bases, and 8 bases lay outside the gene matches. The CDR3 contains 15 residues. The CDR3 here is CASSAGTGLVNEQFF. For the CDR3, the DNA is TGCGCCAGCAGCGCCGGGACAGGGCTGGTCAATGAGCAGTTCTTC. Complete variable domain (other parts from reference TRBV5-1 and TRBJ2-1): KAGVTQTPRYLIKTRGQQVTLSCSPISGHRSVSWYQQTPGQGLQFLFEYFSETQRNKGNFPGRFSGRQFSNSRSEMNVSTLELGDSALYLCASSAGTGLVNEQFFGPGTRLTVL.

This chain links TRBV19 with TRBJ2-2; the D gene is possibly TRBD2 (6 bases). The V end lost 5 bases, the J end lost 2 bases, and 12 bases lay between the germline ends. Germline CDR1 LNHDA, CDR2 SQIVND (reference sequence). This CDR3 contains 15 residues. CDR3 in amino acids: CASSGGALNTGELFF. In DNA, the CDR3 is TGTGCCAGTAGTGGAGGGGCACTAAACACCGGGGAGCTGTTTTTT.

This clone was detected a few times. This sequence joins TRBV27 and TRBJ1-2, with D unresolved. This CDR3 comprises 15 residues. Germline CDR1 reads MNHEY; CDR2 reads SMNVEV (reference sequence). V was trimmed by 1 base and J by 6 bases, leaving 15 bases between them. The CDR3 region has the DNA TGTGCCAGCAGTTTATGGGCAGCCCCTTCCAATGGCTACACCTTC. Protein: CASSLWAAPSNGYTF.

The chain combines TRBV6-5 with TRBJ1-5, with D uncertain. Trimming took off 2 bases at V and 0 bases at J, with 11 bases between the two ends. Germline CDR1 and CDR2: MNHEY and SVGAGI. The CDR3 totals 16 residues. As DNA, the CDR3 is TGTGCCAGCAGTTACGGGCCGTCGATTAGCAATCAGCCCCAGCATTTT. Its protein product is CASSYGPSISNQPQHF.

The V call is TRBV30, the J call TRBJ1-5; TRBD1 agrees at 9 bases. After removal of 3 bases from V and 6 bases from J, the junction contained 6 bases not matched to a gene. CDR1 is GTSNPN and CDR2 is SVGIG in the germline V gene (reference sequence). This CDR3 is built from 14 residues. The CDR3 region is CAWRGQGGGQPQHF. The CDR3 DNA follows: TGTGCCTGGAGGGGACAGGGAGGAGGTCAGCCCCAGCATTTT.

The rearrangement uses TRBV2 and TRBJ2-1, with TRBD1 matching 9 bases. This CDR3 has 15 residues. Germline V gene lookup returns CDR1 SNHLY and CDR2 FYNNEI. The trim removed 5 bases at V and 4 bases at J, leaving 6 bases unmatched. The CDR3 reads CASSKDRGSYNEQFF. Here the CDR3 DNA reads TGTGCCAGCAGTAAGGACAGGGGTTCTTACAATGAGCAGTTCTTC. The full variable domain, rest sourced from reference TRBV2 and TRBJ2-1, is EPEVTQTPSHQVTQMGQEVILRCVPISNHLYFYWYRQILGQKVEFLVSFYNNEISEKSEIFDDQFSVERPDGSNFTLKIRSTKLEDSAMYFCASSKDRGSYNEQFFGPGTRLTVL.

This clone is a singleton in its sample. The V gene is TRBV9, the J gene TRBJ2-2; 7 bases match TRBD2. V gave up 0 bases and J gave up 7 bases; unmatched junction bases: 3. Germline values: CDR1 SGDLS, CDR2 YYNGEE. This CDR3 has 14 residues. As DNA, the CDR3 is TGTGCCAGCAGCGTAGTACCGGGAGGCGGGGAGCTGTTTTTT. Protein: CASSVVPGGGELFF.

The CDR3 region is CASGRDRDTEQYF. The CDR3 DNA is TGTGCCAGCGGCCGGGACAGGGATACCGAGCAGTACTTC. The chain is built from TRBV6-5 and TRBJ2-7; 9 bases line up with TRBD1. Germline CDR1 is MNHEY and CDR2 is SVGAGI. Unmatched junction bases numbered 8, after V lost 8 bases and J lost 6 bases. The CDR3 covers 13 residues.

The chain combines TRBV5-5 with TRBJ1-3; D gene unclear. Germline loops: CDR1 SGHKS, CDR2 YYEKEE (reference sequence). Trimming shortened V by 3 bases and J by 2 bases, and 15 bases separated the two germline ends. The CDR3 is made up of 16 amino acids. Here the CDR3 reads CASSSLARMTGNTIYF. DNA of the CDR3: TGTGCCAGCAGCTCGCTTGCGCGGATGACTGGAAACACCATATATTTT.

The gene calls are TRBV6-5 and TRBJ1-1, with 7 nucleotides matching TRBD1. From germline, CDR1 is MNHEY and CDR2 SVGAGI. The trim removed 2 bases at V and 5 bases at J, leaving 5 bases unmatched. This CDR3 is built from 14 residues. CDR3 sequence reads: CASSYAQGGTEAFF. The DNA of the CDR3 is TGTGCCAGCAGTTACGCGCAGGGGGGAACTGAAGCTTTCTTT.